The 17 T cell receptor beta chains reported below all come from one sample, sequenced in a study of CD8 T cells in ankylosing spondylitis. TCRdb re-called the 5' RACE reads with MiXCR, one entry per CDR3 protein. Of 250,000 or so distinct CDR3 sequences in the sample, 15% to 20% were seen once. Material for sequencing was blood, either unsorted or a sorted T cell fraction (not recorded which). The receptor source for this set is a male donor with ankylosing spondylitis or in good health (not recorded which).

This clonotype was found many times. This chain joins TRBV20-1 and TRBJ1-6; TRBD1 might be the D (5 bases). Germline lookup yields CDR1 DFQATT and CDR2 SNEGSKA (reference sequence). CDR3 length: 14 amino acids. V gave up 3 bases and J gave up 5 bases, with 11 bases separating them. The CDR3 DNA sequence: TGCAGTGCTAGTTCTGGGGGAGATAATTCACCCCTCCACTTT. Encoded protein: CSASSGGDNSPLHF.

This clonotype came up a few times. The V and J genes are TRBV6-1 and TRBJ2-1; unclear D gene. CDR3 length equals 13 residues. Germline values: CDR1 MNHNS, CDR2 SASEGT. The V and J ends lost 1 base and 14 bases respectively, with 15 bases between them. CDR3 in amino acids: CASSEELRPPEFF. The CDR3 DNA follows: TGTGCCAGCAGTGAAGAGCTTCGCCCACCGGAGTTCTTC.

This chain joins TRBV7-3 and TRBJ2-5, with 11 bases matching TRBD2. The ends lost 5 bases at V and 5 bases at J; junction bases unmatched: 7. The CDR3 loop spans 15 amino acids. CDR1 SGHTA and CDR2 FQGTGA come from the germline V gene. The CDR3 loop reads CASSPLAGGVETQYF. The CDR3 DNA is TGTGCCAGCAGCCCCTTAGCGGGAGGGGTGGAGACCCAGTACTTC.

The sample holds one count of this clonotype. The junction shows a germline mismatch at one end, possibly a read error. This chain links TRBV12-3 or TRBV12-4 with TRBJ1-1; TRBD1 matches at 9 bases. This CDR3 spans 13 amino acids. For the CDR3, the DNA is TGTGCCAGCAGTTATACAGGGGGCCTAGAAGCCTTCTTT. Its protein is CASSYTGGLEAFF.

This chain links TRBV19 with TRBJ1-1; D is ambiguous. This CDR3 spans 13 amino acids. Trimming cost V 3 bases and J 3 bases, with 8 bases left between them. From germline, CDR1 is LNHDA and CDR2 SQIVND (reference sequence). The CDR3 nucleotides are TGTGCCAGTAGTATTAAGGTGGACACTGAAGCTTTCTTT. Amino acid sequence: CASSIKVDTEAFF.

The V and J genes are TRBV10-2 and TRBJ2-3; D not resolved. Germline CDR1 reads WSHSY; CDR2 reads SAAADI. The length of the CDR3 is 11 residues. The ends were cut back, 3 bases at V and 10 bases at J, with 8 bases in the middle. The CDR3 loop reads CASSDPAAQYF. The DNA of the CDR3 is TGCGCCAGCAGTGACCCTGCAGCGCAGTATTTT.

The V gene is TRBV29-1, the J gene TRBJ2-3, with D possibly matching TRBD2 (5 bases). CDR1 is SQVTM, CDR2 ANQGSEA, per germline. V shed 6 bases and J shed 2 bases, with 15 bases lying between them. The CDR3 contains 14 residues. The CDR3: CSVSPGGLTDTQYF. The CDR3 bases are TGCAGCGTGTCGCCCGGAGGCCTCACAGATACGCAGTATTTT.

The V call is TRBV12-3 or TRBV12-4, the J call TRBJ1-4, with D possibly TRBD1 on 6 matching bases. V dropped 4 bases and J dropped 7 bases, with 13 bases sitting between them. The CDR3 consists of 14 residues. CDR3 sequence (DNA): TGTGCCAGCAGTTCGCAGGGGAGGATTGAAAAACTGTTTTTT. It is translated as CASSSQGRIEKLFF.

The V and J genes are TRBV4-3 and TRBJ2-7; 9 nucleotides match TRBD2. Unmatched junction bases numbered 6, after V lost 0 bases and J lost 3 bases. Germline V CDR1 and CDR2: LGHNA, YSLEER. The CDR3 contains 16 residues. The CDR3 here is CASSQDRVAGVYEQYF. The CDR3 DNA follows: TGCGCCAGCAGCCAAGATAGGGTAGCGGGAGTCTACGAGCAGTACTTC.

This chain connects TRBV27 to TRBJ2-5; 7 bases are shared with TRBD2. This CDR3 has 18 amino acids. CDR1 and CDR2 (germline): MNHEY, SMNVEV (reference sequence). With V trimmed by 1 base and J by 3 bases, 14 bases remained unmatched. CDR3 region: CASSLYMASGSRKETQYF. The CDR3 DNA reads TGTGCCAGCAGTTTATATATGGCTAGCGGCTCCCGTAAAGAGACCCAGTACTTC.

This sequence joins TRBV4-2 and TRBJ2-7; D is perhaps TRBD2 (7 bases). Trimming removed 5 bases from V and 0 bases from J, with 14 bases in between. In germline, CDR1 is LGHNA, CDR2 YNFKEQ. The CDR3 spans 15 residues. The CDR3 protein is CASSGEGGNSYEQYF. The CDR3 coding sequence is TGTGCCAGCAGCGGCGAGGGGGGGAACTCCTACGAGCAGTACTTC.

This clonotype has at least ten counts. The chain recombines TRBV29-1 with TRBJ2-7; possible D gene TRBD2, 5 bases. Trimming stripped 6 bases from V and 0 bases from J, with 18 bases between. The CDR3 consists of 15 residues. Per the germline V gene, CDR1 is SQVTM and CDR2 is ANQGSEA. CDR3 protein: CSVMTGRDPSYEQYF. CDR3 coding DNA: TGCAGCGTCATGACTGGGAGAGACCCCTCCTACGAGCAGTACTTC.

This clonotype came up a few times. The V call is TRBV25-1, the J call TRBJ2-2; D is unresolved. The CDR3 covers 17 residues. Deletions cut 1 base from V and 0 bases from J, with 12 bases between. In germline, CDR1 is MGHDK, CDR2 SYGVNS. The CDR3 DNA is TGTGCCAGCAGTGAATCAAGATCCTTAGCGAACACCGGGGAGCTGTTTTTT. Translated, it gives CASSESRSLANTGELFF.

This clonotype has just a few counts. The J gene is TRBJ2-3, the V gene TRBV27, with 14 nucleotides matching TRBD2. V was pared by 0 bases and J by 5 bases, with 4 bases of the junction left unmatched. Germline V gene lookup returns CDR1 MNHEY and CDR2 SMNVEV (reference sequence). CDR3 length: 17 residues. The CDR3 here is CASSLSGLAGAVDTQYF. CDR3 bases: TGTGCCAGCAGTTTATCGGGACTAGCGGGAGCAGTAGATACGCAGTATTTT.

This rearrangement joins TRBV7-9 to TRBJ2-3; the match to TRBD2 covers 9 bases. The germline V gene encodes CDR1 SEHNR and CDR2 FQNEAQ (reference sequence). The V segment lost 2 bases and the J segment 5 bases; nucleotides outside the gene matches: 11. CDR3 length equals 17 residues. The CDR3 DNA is TGTGCCAGCAGCTTAATCGGACTAGCGTTAGAGGAAGATACGCAGTATTTT. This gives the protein CASSLIGLALEEDTQYF.

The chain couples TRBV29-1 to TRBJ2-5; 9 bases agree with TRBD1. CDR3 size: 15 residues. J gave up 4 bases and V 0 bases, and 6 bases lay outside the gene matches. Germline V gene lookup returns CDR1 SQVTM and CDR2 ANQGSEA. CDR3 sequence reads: CSVEEGQGPRETQYF. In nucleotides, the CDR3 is TGCAGCGTTGAAGAGGGACAGGGACCACGAGAGACCCAGTACTTC.

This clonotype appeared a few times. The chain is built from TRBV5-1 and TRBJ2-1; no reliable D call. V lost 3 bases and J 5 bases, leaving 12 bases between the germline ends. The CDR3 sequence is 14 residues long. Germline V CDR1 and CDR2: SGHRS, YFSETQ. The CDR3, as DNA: TGCGCCAGCAGCTCGTCCGACGGAAACAATGAGCAGTTCTTC. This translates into CASSSSDGNNEQFF.